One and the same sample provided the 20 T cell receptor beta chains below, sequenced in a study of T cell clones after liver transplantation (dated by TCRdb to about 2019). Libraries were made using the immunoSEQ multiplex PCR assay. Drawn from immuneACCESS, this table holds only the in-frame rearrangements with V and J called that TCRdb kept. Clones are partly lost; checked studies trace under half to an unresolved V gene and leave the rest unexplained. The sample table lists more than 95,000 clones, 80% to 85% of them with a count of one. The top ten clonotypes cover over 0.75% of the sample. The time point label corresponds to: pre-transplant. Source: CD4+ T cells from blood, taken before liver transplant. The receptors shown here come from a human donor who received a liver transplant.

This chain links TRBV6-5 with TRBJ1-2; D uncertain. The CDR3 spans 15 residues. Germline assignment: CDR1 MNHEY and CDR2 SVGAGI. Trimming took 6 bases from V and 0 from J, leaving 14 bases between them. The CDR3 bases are TGTGCCAGCAGCCCACCTCATGAGGCTAACTATGGCTACACCTTC. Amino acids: CASSPPHEANYGYTF.

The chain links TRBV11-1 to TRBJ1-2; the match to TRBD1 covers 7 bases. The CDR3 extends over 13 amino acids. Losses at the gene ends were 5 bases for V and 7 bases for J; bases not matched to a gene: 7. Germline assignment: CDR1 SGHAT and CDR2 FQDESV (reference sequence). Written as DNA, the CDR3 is TGTGCCAGCAGCCCAAGACAGGGTCGTGGCTACACCTTC. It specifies CASSPRQGRGYTF. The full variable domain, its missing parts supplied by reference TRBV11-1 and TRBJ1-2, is EAEVAQSPRYKITEKSQAVAFWCDPISGHATLYWYRQILGQGPELLVQFQDESVVDDSQLPKDRFSAERLKGVDSTLKIQPAELGDSAMYLCASSPRQGRGYTFGSGTRLTVV.

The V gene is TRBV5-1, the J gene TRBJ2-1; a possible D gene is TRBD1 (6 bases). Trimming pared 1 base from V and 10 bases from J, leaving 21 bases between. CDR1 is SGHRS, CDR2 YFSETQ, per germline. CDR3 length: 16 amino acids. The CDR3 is CASSLTGQGVVDEQFF. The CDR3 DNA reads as TGCGCCAGCAGCTTGACGGGACAAGGGGTAGTCGACGAGCAGTTCTTC. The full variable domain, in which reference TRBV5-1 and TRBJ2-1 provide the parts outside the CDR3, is KAGVTQTPRYLIKTRGQQVTLSCSPISGHRSVSWYQQTPGQGLQFLFEYFSETQRNKGNFPGRFSGRQFSNSRSEMNVSTLELGDSALYLCASSLTGQGVVDEQFFGPGTRLTVL.

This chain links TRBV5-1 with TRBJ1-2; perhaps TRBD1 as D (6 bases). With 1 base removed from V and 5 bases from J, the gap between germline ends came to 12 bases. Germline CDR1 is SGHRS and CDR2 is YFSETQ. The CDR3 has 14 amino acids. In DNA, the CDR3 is TGCGCCAGCAGCTTGCGCAGGGGAGTTTATGGCTACACCTTC. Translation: CASSLRRGVYGYTF.

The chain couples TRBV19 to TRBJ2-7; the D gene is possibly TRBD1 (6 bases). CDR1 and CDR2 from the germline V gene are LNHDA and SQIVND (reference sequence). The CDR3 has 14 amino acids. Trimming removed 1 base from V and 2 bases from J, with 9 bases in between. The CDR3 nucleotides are TGTGCCAGTAGTATAGGGAGACAGGCCTACGAGCAGTACTTC. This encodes CASSIGRQAYEQYF.

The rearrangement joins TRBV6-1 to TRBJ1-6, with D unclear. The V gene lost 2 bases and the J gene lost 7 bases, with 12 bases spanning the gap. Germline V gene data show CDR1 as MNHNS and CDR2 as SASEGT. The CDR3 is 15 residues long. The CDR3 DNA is TGTGCCAGCAGTGAACGGGTCCTATCGAATTCACCCCTCCACTTT. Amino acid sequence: CASSERVLSNSPLHF.

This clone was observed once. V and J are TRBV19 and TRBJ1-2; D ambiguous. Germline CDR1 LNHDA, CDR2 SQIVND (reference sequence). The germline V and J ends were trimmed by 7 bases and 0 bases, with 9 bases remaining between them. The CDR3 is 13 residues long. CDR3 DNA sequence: TGTGCCAGTACGCAAGGAGCTAACTATGGCTACACCTTC. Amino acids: CASTQGANYGYTF.

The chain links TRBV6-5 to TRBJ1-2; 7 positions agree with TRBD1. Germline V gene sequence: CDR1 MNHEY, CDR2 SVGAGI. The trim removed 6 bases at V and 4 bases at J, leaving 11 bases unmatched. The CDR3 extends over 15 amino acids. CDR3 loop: CASRHNRQGGYGYTF. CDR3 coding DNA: TGTGCCAGCAGGCATAACCGCCAGGGGGGCTATGGCTACACCTTC.

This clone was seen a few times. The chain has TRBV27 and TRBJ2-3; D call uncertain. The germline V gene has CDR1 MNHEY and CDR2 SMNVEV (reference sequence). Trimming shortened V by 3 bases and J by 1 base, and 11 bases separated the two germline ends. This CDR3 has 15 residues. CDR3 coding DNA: TGTGCCAGCAGTTTTTGGCTCAGAGGCACAGATACGCAGTATTTT. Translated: CASSFWLRGTDTQYF.

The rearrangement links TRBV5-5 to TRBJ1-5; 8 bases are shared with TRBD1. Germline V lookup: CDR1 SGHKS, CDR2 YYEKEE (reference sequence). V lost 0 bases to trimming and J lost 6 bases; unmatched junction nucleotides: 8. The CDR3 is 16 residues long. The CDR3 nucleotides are TGTGCCAGCAGCTTGGGTGCAGGGGGCTTGAGTCAGCCCCAGCATTTT. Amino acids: CASSLGAGGLSQPQHF.

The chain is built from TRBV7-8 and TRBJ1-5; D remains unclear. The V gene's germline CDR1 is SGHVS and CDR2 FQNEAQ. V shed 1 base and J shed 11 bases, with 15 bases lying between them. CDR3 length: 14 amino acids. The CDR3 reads CASSLDRGGLAQHF. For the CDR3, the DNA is TGTGCCAGCAGCTTAGACAGAGGAGGTCTCGCCCAGCATTTT.

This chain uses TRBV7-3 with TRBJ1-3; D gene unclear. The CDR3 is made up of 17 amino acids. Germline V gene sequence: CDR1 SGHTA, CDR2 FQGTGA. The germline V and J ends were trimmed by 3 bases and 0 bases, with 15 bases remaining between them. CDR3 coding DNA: TGTGCCAGCAGCTTGACCCCCGGGTTCGCCTCTGGAAACACCATATATTTT. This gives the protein CASSLTPGFASGNTIYF.

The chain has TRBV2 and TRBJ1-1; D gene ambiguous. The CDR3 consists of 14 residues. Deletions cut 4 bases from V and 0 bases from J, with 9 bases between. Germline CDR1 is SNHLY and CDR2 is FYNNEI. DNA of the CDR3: TGTGCCAGCAGTGCCGCGCTGATGAACACTGAAGCTTTCTTT. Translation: CASSAALMNTEAFF.

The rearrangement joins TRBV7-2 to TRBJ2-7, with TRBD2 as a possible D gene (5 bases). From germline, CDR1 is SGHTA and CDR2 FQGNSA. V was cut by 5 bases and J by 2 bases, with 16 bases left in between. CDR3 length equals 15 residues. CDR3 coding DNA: TGTGCCAGCAGCCCCCGGGGAGTTGTTCCCTACGAGCAGTACTTC. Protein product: CASSPRGVVPYEQYF.

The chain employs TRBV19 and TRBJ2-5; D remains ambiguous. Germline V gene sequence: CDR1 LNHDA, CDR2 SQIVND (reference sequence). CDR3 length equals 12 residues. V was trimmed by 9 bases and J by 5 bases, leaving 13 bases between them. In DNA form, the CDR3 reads TGTGCCAGCGGTAAAGTTTGGGAGACCCAGTACTTC. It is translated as CASGKVWETQYF.

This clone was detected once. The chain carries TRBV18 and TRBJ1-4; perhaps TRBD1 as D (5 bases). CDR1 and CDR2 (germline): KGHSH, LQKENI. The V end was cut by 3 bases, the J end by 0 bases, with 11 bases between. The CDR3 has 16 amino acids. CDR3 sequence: CASSPQTGATNEKLFF. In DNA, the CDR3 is TGTGCCAGCTCACCCCAAACAGGCGCAACTAATGAAAAACTGTTTTTT.

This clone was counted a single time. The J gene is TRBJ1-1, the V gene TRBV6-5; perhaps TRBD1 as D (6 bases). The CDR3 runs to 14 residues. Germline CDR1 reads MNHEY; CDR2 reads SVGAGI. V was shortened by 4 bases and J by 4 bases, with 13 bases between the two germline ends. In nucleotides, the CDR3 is TGTGCCAGCAGTTCGAGGGGGGGCGGCACTGAAGCTTTCTTT. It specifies CASSSRGGGTEAFF.

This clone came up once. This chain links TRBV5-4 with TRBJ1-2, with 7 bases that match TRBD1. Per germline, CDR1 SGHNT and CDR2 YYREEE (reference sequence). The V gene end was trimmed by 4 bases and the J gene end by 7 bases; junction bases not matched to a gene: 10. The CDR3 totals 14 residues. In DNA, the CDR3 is TGTGCCAGCAGCGTCCGATCAGGGGGACCTGGCTACACCTTC. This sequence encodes CASSVRSGGPGYTF.

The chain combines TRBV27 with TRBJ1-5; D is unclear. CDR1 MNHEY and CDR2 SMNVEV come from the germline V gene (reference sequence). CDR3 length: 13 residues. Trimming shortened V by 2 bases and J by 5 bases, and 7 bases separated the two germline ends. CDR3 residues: CASSLTPDQPQHF. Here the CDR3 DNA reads TGTGCCAGCAGTTTAACCCCTGATCAGCCCCAGCATTTT.

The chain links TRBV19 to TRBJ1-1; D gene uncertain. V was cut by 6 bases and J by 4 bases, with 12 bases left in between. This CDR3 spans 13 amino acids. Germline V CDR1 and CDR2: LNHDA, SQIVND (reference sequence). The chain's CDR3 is CASSTGAFTEAFF. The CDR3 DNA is TGTGCCAGTAGCACCGGAGCTTTCACTGAAGCTTTCTTT. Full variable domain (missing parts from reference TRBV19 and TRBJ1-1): DGGITQSPKYLFRKEGQNVTLSCEQNLNHDAMYWYRQDPGQGLRLIYYSQIVNDFQKGDIAEGYSVSREKKESFPLTVTSAQKNPTAFYLCASSTGAFTEAFFGQGTRLTVV.